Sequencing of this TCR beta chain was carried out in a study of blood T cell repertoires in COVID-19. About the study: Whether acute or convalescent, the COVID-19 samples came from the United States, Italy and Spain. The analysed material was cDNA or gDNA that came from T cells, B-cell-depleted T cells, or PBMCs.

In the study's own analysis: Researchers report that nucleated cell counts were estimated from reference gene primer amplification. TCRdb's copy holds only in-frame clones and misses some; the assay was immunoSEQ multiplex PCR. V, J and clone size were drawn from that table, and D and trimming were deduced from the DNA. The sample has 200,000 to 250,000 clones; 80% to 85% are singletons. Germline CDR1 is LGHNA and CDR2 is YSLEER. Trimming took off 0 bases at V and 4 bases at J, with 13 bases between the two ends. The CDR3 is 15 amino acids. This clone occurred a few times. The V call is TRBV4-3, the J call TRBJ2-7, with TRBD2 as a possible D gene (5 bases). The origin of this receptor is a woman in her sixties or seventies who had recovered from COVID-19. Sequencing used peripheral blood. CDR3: CASSQDYLGVYEQYF. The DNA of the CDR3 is TGCGCCAGCAGCCAAGACTATCTCGGGGTATACGAGCAGTACTTC.